The 17 T cell receptor beta chains reported below all come from one sample, sequenced in a study of human thymus T cells. Thymic tissue was derived from resections collected during corrective heart surgery. The protocol was immunoSEQ multiplex PCR, while the TCRdb copy is restricted to in-frame clones and leaves out a portion. This table has roughly 120,000 clones, around 94% appearing once. The sample consisted of thymus tissue. The receptors stem from a boy under two years old with a congenital heart defect but otherwise immunologically healthy.

The chain is built from TRBV14 and TRBJ2-6; D is ambiguous. The germline gives CDR1 SGHDN, CDR2 FVKESK. The CDR3 has 17 residues. Trimming removed 3 bases from V and 0 bases from J, with 12 bases in between. DNA of the CDR3: TGTGCCAGCAGCCAGGGCCCACTCCCCTCTGGGGCCAACGTCCTGACTTTC. This codes for CASSQGPLPSGANVLTF.

The V gene is TRBV10-3, the J gene TRBJ1-6, with TRBD1 as a possible D gene (5 bases). Trimming took off 2 bases at V and 11 bases at J, with 22 bases between the two ends. The CDR3 runs 17 residues. The germline CDR1 and CDR2 sequences are ENHRY and SYGVKD. The CDR3 nucleotides are TGTGCCATCAGTGAGGTACGAGTGGGGAAGGGGCGGCCACCCCTCCACTTT. Encoded protein: CAISEVRVGKGRPPLHF.

The rearrangement joins TRBV7-2 to TRBJ2-7, with D possibly being TRBD2 (6 bases). The CDR3 runs to 17 residues. V was pared by 2 bases and J by 2 bases, with 19 bases between. In germline, CDR1 is SGHTA, CDR2 FQGNSA. DNA for the CDR3: TGTGCCAGCAGCTTAAGGGAAAGACTAGAAGGGGCCTACGAGCAGTACTTC. This gives the protein CASSLRERLEGAYEQYF.

The chain is built from TRBV5-1 and TRBJ1-2, with 9 bases fitting TRBD1. Losses at the gene ends were 0 bases for V and 8 bases for J; bases not matched to a gene: 8. The CDR3 extends over 15 amino acids. Looked up from germline, CDR1 is SGHRS and CDR2 is YFSETQ. The CDR3 spells CASSLGDRAIWGYTF. DNA for the CDR3: TGCGCCAGCAGCTTGGGGGACAGGGCTATCTGGGGCTACACCTTC.

The chain uses TRBV27 and TRBJ2-7; 11 nucleotides match TRBD2. With 5 bases clipped from V and 3 bases from J, the junction kept 6 bases outside the gene matches. The CDR3 loop spans 15 amino acids. The germline CDR1 and CDR2 sequences are MNHEY and SMNVEV (reference sequence). The CDR3: CASSAGLADLYEQYF. The CDR3 DNA reads TGTGCCAGCAGTGCGGGACTAGCGGACCTCTACGAGCAGTACTTC.

The genes are TRBV7-9 and TRBJ2-7; the match to TRBD1 covers 7 bases. V trimming: 1 base; J trimming: 3 bases; junction bases outside the gene matches: 3. This CDR3 is 14 amino acids long. CDR1 is SEHNR, CDR2 FQNEAQ, per germline (reference sequence). CDR3 region: CASSLGHRGYEQYF. The CDR3 DNA reads as TGTGCCAGCAGCTTAGGTCACAGGGGCTACGAGCAGTACTTC. Together with reference TRBV7-9 and TRBJ2-7, the CDR3 gives the full variable domain: DTGVSQNPRHKITKRGQNVTFRCDPISEHNRLYWYRQTLGQGPEFLTYFQNEAQLEKSRLLSDRFSAERPKGSFSTLEIQRTEQGDSAMYLCASSLGHRGYEQYFGPGTRLTVT.

This clone was observed a single time. The chain has TRBV27 and TRBJ1-4, with TRBD1 matching over 8 bases. The CDR3 extends over 14 amino acids. Trimming removed 4 bases from V and 8 bases from J; junction bases left unmatched: 6. In germline, CDR1 is MNHEY, CDR2 SMNVEV (reference sequence). CDR3: CASSSSGGREKLFF. In DNA form, the CDR3 reads TGTGCCAGCAGTTCTTCAGGGGGCCGAGAAAAACTGTTTTTT.

This chain joins TRBV29-1 and TRBJ2-3; no clear D gene. Germline CDR1 is SQVTM and CDR2 is ANQGSEA. CDR3 length: 12 amino acids. The CDR3 DNA reads as TGCGCTACCTTGGCATTCACAGATACGCAGTATTTT. It is translated as CATLAFTDTQYF.

This chain links TRBV9 with TRBJ2-3; TRBD1 aligns across 10 bases. Germline assignment: CDR1 SGDLS and CDR2 YYNGEE. CDR3 length: 16 amino acids. The J segment lost 1 base and the V segment lost 3 bases, leaving 5 bases of the junction unmatched. The CDR3 nucleotides are TGTGCCAGCAGCGCCTCCGGGACAGGGGGCACAGATACGCAGTATTTT. Translated, it gives CASSASGTGGTDTQYF.

The chain carries TRBV29-1 and TRBJ2-7; perhaps TRBD2 as D (7 bases). The V and J ends lost 4 bases and 4 bases respectively, with 17 bases between them. The CDR3 totals 14 residues. Germline V CDR1 and CDR2: SQVTM, ANQGSEA. In nucleotides, the CDR3 is TGCAGCGTTGCGGTGCAGGGGAGGGAATACGAGCAGTACTTC. Translating it yields CSVAVQGREYEQYF.

This clone has only a few counts. The chain recombines TRBV7-9 with TRBJ2-7; D is undetermined. Per the germline V gene, CDR1 is SEHNR and CDR2 is FQNEAQ (reference sequence). The CDR3 is 12 residues long. Trimming shortened V by 8 bases and J by 2 bases, and 10 bases separated the two germline ends. CDR3 sequence reads: CASAQRTYEQYF. The CDR3 nucleotides read TGTGCCAGCGCCCAGCGAACCTACGAGCAGTACTTC.

This clone was found once. The rearrangement uses TRBV12-2 and TRBJ2-5; TRBD1 is taken as the D call from the table, unchecked against the DNA. TRBV12-2 is recorded as a pseudogene. The CDR3 runs to 16 residues. CDR3 bases: TGTGCAAGTCGCCTAAGGTCCCGGGACAGCCAAGAGACCCAGTACTTC. This translates into CASRLRSRDSQETQYF.

This clone was seen just once. A junction end diverges from the germline sequence, so it may reflect a read error. This rearrangement joins TRBV11-3 to TRBJ2-3; tentative D call: TRBD2 (7 bases). The CDR3 has 11 residues. Looked up from germline, CDR1 is SGHNT and CDR2 is YENEEA. The CDR3 nucleotides are TGTGCCAGCAGCTCAGAGGGGGGGCGAACGTTT. Encoded protein: CASSSEGGRTF.

The rearrangement joins TRBV5-5 to TRBJ1-1; the D gene is possibly TRBD1 (5 bases). The V end lost 6 bases, the J end lost 1 base, and 19 bases lay between the germline ends. The CDR3 contains 16 residues. Per germline, CDR1 SGHKS and CDR2 YYEKEE (reference sequence). The CDR3 DNA reads as TGTGCCAGCACCCTAAGCTTAGGGACTGCGAACACTGAAGCTTTCTTT. This sequence encodes CASTLSLGTANTEAFF.

CDR3 sequence reads: CASSLGILYPTGMTYNEQFF. In DNA form, the CDR3 reads TGCGCCAGCAGCTTGGGGATCCTTTACCCGACAGGGATGACCTACAATGAGCAGTTCTTC. The chain links TRBV5-1 to TRBJ2-1; 7 nucleotides line up with TRBD1. The V gene's germline CDR1 is SGHRS and CDR2 YFSETQ. The ends lost 0 bases at V and 2 bases at J; junction bases unmatched: 17. CDR3 length equals 20 residues.

J is TRBJ2-4 and V is TRBV6-8; a weak D match, TRBD1 (6 bases). The CDR3 covers 16 residues. Germline assignment: CDR1 MNHGY and CDR2 SAAAGT. Trimming removed 3 bases at V and 5 bases at J, with 17 bases between. CDR3 in DNA: TGTGCCAGCAGTTATGGAGCGCAGGGGCGCGAAAACATTCAGTACTTC. It is translated as CASSYGAQGRENIQYF.

This chain links TRBV4-1 with TRBJ1-1, with D perhaps matching TRBD1 (6 bases). The germline V gene encodes CDR1 MGHRA and CDR2 YSYEKL. V dropped 1 base and J dropped 5 bases, with 20 bases sitting between them. CDR3 length: 17 amino acids. CDR3 sequence: CASSQASSRTATTEAFF. Written as DNA, the CDR3 is TGCGCCAGCAGCCAAGCGTCGAGCCGGACAGCGACGACTGAAGCTTTCTTT.